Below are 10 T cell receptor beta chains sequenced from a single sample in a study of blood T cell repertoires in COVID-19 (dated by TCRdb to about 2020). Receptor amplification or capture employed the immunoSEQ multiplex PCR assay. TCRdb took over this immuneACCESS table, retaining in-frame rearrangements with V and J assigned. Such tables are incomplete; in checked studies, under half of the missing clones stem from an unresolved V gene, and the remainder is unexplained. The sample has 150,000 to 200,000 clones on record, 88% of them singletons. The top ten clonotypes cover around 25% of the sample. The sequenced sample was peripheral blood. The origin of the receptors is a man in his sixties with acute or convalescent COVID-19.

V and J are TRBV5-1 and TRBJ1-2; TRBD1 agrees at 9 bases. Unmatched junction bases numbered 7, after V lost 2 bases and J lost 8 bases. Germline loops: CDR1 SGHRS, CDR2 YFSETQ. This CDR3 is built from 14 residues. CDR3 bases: TGCGCCAGCAGCTTAGGTACAGGGGGCCAGGGCTACACCTTC. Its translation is CASSLGTGGQGYTF.

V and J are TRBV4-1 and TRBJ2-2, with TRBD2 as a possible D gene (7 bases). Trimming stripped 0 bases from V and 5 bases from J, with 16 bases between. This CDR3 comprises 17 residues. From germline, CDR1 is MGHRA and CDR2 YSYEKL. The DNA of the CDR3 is TGCGCCAGCAGCCAAGATTGGTCGGGGGGCCTTACCGGGGAGCTGTTTTTT. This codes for CASSQDWSGGLTGELFF.

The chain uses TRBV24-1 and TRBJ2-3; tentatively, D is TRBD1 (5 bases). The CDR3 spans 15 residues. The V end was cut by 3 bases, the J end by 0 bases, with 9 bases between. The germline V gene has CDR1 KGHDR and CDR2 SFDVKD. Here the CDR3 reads CATSDTRTSTDTQYF. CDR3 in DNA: TGTGCCACCAGTGATACCCGGACAAGCACAGATACGCAGTATTTT.

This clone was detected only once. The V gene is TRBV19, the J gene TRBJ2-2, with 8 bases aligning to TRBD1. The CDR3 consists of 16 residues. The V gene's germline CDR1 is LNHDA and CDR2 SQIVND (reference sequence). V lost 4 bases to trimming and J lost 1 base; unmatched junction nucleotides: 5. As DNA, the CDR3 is TGTGCCAGTAGTACAACCGGGACAGGGAACACCGGGGAGCTGTTTTTT. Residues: CASSTTGTGNTGELFF.

The CDR3 DNA sequence: TGTGCCAGCAGCTTAAAGGGAACAGGCGACTATGGCTACACCTTC. Amino acids: CASSLKGTGDYGYTF. The chain joins TRBV7-9 to TRBJ1-2, with D possibly TRBD1 on 5 matching bases. CDR3 length: 15 residues. Between the trimmed V and J ends, which lost 2 bases and 3 bases, there was a span of 13 bases. Germline CDR1 and CDR2: SEHNR and FQNEAQ (reference sequence).

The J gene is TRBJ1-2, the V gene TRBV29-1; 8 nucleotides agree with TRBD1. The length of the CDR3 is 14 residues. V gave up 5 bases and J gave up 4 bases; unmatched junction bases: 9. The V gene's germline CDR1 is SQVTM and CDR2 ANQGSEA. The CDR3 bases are TGCAGCGTTACAGGGGGGACCTATCTCTATGGCTACACCTTC. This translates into CSVTGGTYLYGYTF.

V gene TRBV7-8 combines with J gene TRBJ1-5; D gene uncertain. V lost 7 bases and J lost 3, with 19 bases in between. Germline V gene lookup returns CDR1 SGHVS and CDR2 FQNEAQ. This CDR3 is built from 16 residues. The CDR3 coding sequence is TGTGCCAGCATCCCTGGAGGATTTGGGCTCAATCAGCCCCAGCATTTT. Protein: CASIPGGFGLNQPQHF.

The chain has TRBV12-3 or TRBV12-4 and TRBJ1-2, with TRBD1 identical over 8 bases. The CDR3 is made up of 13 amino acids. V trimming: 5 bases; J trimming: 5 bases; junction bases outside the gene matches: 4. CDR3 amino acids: CASSLDRGYGYTF. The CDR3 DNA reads TGTGCCAGCAGTCTCGACAGGGGTTATGGCTACACCTTC.

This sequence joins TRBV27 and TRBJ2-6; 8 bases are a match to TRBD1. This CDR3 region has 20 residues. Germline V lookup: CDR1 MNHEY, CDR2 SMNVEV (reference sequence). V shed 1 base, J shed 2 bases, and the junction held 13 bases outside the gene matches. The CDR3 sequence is CASSLFWQGALRTGANVLTF. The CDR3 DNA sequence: TGTGCCAGCAGTTTATTTTGGCAGGGGGCGCTGAGGACTGGGGCCAACGTCCTGACTTTC.

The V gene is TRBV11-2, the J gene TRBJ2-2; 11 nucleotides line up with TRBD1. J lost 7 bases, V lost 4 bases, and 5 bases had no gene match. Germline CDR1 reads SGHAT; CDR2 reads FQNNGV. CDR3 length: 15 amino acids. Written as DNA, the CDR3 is TGTGCCAGCAGCTCCTGGACAGGGGGCATCGGGGAGCTGTTTTTT. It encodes CASSSWTGGIGELFF. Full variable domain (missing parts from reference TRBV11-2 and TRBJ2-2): EAGVAQSPRYKIIEKRQSVAFWCNPISGHATLYWYQQILGQGPKLLIQFQNNGVVDDSQLPKDRFSAERLKGVDSTLKIQPAKLEDSAVYLCASSSWTGGIGELFFGEGSRLTVL.